This T cell receptor beta chain is from a study of OX40 agonist ivuxolimab in advanced cancers. Across the study: The treatment was a fully human IgG2 OX40 agonist, ivuxolimab. Patients in the trial were receiving intravenous ivuxolimab every 2 weeks, at doses of 0.01 to 10 mg/kg. Findings and limits, study-wide: CD8+ T cells were the subset that, on average, had more expanded clones than CD4+.

Of note for this clone: Its antigen is currently unknown.

Germline V gene sequence: CDR1 SNHLY, CDR2 FYNNEI. The CDR3 loop spans 15 amino acids. The V gene lost 8 bases and the J gene lost 0 bases, with 15 bases spanning the gap. This table comes from immunoSEQ multiplex PCR, and its TCRdb copy is limited to in-frame clones, with some not included. The data hold more than 85,000 clones, with roughly 87% observed a single time. The receptor was derived from an adult with an advanced solid tumor such as melanoma, head and neck, liver or kidney cancer. Sequences were derived from CD4+ or CD8+ T cells sorted from blood, sampled in a trial of the OX40 agonist ivuxolimab. The V and J genes are TRBV2 and TRBJ2-3; tentatively, D is TRBD1 or TRBD2 (5 bases each). CDR3 coding DNA: TGTGCCAGCTCCCTGGGGCGGGTCAGCACAGATACGCAGTATTTT. Protein: CASSLGRVSTDTQYF.